This T cell receptor beta chain was obtained from a study of T cell responses to AZD1222 COVID-19 vaccine. There are 14 residues in the CDR3. The V gene lost 1 base and the J gene lost 2 bases, with 9 bases spanning the gap. The germline gives CDR1 SGHRS, CDR2 YFSETQ. This table comes from immunoSEQ multiplex PCR, and its TCRdb copy is limited to in-frame clones, with some not included. The sample consists of some 120,000 clones, around 85% of them appearing once. The specimen comprised peripheral blood, sampled 28 days after the second AZD1222 dose. The clonotype comes from an adult who received the AZD1222 COVID-19 vaccine. The V and J genes are TRBV5-1 and TRBJ1-2; no firm D call. As DNA, the CDR3 is TGCGCCAGCAGCTTGAGCGTTACGAACTATGGCTACACCTTC. Its translation is CASSLSVTNYGYTF.